A single sample gave rise to the 12 T cell receptor beta chains below, sequenced in a study of molecular identifiers for immune sequencing clone quantification. TCRdb redid the calling of the PCR reads with MiXCR, one entry per CDR3 protein. The data hold around 470,000 distinct CDR3 sequences, with 20% to 25% observed a single time. The source material was naive CD8+ T cells from blood, with Jurkat cell RNA spiked in. Documented subset: FACS-sorted CD8+CD4-CCR7+CD45RA+ naive T cells. These receptor sequences come from a human donor in good health. Some libraries in this study had Jurkat cell RNA spiked in.

This chain links TRBV19 with TRBJ1-5; no firm D call. Trimming took 0 bases from V and 9 from J, leaving 9 bases between them. CDR1 and CDR2 from the germline V gene are LNHDA and SQIVND (reference sequence). The CDR3 has 13 amino acids. The DNA for the CDR3 is TGTGCCAGTAGTATAGACGATGGGGTGCCCCAGCATTTT. Amino acid sequence: CASSIDDGVPQHF.

CDR3 in DNA: TGTGCCAGCACAGGACTTCCCGGGAGCAATCAGCCCCAGCATTTT. It encodes CASTGLPGSNQPQHF. The V and J genes are TRBV6-2 or TRBV6-3 and TRBJ1-5, with no clear D. Deletions cut 7 bases from V and 1 base from J, with 14 bases between. CDR1 MNHEY and CDR2 SVGEGT come from the germline V gene. The CDR3 length is 15 residues.

The sample holds many counts of this clonotype. V and J are TRBV6-2 or TRBV6-3 and TRBJ1-5, with D unresolved. The CDR3 is made up of 14 amino acids. Germline CDR1 reads MNHEY; CDR2 reads SVGEGT. Trimming stripped 5 bases from V and 0 bases from J, with 8 bases between. The CDR3: CASSEEYSNQPQHF. CDR3 nucleotide sequence: TGTGCCAGCAGTGAAGAATATAGCAATCAGCCCCAGCATTTT.

Only a few counts were recorded for this clonotype. This chain uses TRBV19 with TRBJ2-3; D unclear. V dropped 2 bases and J dropped 0 bases, with 15 bases sitting between them. Germline-derived CDR1 and CDR2 are LNHDA and SQIVND (reference sequence). The CDR3 extends over 17 amino acids. The CDR3 loop reads CASSISDRLPSTDTQYF. The CDR3, as DNA: TGTGCCAGTAGTATATCCGATAGGCTTCCTAGCACAGATACGCAGTATTTT.

V usage is TRBV7-9 and J usage is TRBJ2-7; D might be TRBD1 (6 bases). Germline-derived CDR1 and CDR2 are SEHNR and FQNEAQ (reference sequence). Trimming left V 6 bases short and J 0 bases short, with 12 bases between. The CDR3 covers 14 residues. The CDR3 here is CASRLGGSSYEQYF. The CDR3 bases are TGTGCCAGCAGGCTAGGGGGAAGCTCCTACGAGCAGTACTTC.

This clonotype was picked up a small number of times. V is TRBV6-5 and J is TRBJ1-1, with D unresolved. This CDR3 region has 13 residues. Trimming stripped 0 bases from V and 4 bases from J, with 6 bases between. CDR1 and CDR2 from the germline V gene are MNHEY and SVGAGI. The CDR3 here is CASSYSIATEAFF. In DNA form, the CDR3 reads TGTGCCAGCAGTTACTCTATTGCCACTGAAGCTTTCTTT.

This clonotype was seen more than once but under ten times. This chain links TRBV28 with TRBJ1-5, with D unclear. The CDR3 is made up of 14 amino acids. Trimming left V 2 bases short and J 4 bases short, with 9 bases between. Germline CDR1 reads MDHEN; CDR2 reads SYDVKM. The CDR3 coding sequence is TGTGCCAGCAGTTTAGGCAGGCAAAATCAGCCCCAGCATTTT. Protein sequence: CASSLGRQNQPQHF.

In regard to this clonotype: A much bigger clone sits one base away, suggesting this may be a read error. The V and J genes are TRBV5-6 and TRBJ2-3, with D perhaps matching TRBD2 (6 bases). V gave up 5 bases and J gave up 6 bases, with 13 bases separating them. Germline-derived CDR1 and CDR2 are SGHDT and YYEEEE. The CDR3 is made up of 13 amino acids. In DNA form, the CDR3 reads TGTGCCAGCAGACCCAGGGACTTGGATACGCAGTATTTT. It yields the protein CASRPRDLDTQYF.

As concerns this clonotype: Just one base apart from a much larger clone, this may be a read error. The CDR3 carries no conserved terminal phenylalanine or tryptophan, so it likely arises from a read error. The CDR3 sequence is CASSRISGGNEQFL. The CDR3, as DNA: TGTGCCAGCAGCCGAATTAGCGGGGGCAATGAGCAGTTCCTC. The genes are TRBV12-3 or TRBV12-4 and TRBJ2-1, with 9 bases identical to TRBD2. The CDR3 covers 14 residues. V lost 6 bases to trimming and J lost 6 bases; unmatched junction nucleotides: 6.

This clonotype was counted many times. The chain couples TRBV6-5 to TRBJ2-7, with D tentatively TRBD1 (7 bases). V was shortened by 6 bases and J by 3 bases, with 18 bases between the two germline ends. The CDR3 has 15 amino acids. Germline V gives CDR1 MNHEY, CDR2 SVGAGI. The CDR3: CASSFQGGNFYEQYF. Written as DNA, the CDR3 is TGTGCCAGCAGCTTCCAGGGGGGTAACTTCTACGAGCAGTACTTC.

As for this clonotype: An end of the junction does not agree with germline; a read error may underlie this. V is TRBV9 and J is TRBJ2-7, with D possibly being TRBD1 or TRBD2 (5 bases each). This CDR3 spans 15 amino acids. The V gene's germline CDR1 is SGDLS and CDR2 YYNGEE. CDR3 DNA sequence: TGTGCCGGCAGCGTAGATGGGGGTTACTCCTACGAGCAGTACTTC. Its protein product is CAGSVDGGYSYEQYF.

A note on this clonotype: Possible read error: a much larger clone is one base away. The CDR3 ends on some other residue instead of the conserved phenylalanine or tryptophan, so this is likely a read error. The chain joins TRBV6-5 to TRBJ2-5; 11 positions agree with TRBD2. V dropped 7 bases and J dropped 2; count of bases not matched to a gene: 6. Per germline, CDR1 MNHEY and CDR2 SVGAGI. This CDR3 comprises 15 residues. The CDR3 loop reads CASTTSGGDQETQYS. The CDR3 DNA reads TGTGCCAGCACCACTAGCGGGGGAGATCAAGAGACCCAGTACTCC.